This T cell receptor (beta chain) was captured in a study of T cell clonotyping in hematopoietic cell transplantation. The method was immunoSEQ multiplex PCR; TCRdb's version includes in-frame clones alone and lacks a portion of them. The top ten hold under 4.5% of the sample, which has about 5,400 clones, roughly 81% seen once. Findings of the study overall: Pathologically expanded recipient clonotypes increased progressively from day 30 to day 180 as diversity fell.

There are 17 residues in the CDR3. V shed 2 bases and J 2 bases; nucleotides not matched to a gene: 9. From germline, CDR1 is MGHRA and CDR2 YSYEKL. Notes on this clone: As yet, its antigen is unknown.

As to time point: recipient sample about 28 days before transplant, after cytoreduction. Source: peripheral blood mononuclear cells, taken before stem cell transplant. This sequence originates from a man between 60 and 70 years old with acute myeloid leukemia. Some clones in this sample may be carry-over from other donors' samples. The V call is TRBV4-1, the J call TRBJ1-1, with TRBD1 matching 9 bases. The CDR3 reads CASSQPLQGAGNTEAFF. CDR3 bases: TGCGCCAGCAGCCAACCGTTACAGGGGGCGGGTAACACTGAAGCTTTCTTT.